Reported below is one T cell receptor (beta chain). Its antigen is not identified. This sample was included in a study of cytomegalovirus exposure and HLA in healthy donors. General study findings and limits: An analysis that was carried out later associated some 17,000 TCR beta sequences with HLA alleles at 0.05 false discovery rate. The study assumed roughly uniform donor sequencing depth for presence/absence analyses.

60 Vbeta and 13 Jbeta primers were used in PCR. The data were produced by immunoSEQ multiplex PCR, yet TCRdb's version contains in-frame clones alone and is incomplete. The data hold roughly 140,000 clones, with roughly 80% observed a single time. The material sequenced was PBMCs. This TCR came from a woman in her 50s in good health and CMV-seronegative.

The CDR3 spells CSVSIIQSGEQFF. The CDR3 DNA is TGCAGCGTAAGCATTATCCAGAGCGGTGAGCAGTTCTTC. The chain employs TRBV29-1 and TRBJ2-1, with D possibly TRBD2 on 5 matching bases. V lost 6 bases to trimming and J lost 9 bases, with 18 bases between them. The CDR3 contains 13 residues. Germline values: CDR1 SQVTM, CDR2 ANQGSEA.